These T cell receptor beta chains were read from a single sample in a study of blood T cell repertoires in COVID-19. TCRdb's copy holds only in-frame clones and misses some; the assay was immunoSEQ multiplex PCR. The repertoire consists of under 450,000 clones, with 81% occurring once and the leading ten covering around 1.1%. The specimen sequenced was peripheral blood. Receptor source: a human donor with acute or convalescent COVID-19. The donor label of this sample is uncertain. Each CDR3 is given with its conserved first and last residue. The D gene is left open where the match is weak. Part of the rows lack a size; the others show once, few, many or a class for expanded clones.

D | J | size | V | CDR3 | DNA
- | TRBJ1-2 | - | TRBV30 | CAWLGAVGYTF | TGTGCCTGGCTGGGGGCCGTAGGCTACACCTTC
- | TRBJ2-4 | - | TRBV7-9 | CASSLGVQLAKNIQYF | TGTGCCAGCAGCTTGGGTGTACAGCTAGCCAAAAACATTCAGTACTTC
TRBD1 | TRBJ1-4 | - | TRBV2 | CASSRQGLNEKLFF | TGTGCCAGCAGTAGACAGGGCTTGAATGAAAAACTGTTTTTT
TRBD1 | TRBJ2-1 | - | TRBV29-1 | CRADRVGTGNEQFF | TGCAGAGCGGACAGGGTTGGAACGGGGAATGAGCAGTTCTTC
- | TRBJ1-6 | - | TRBV30 | CAWSEQKNSPLHF | TGTGCCTGGAGTGAACAGAAAAATTCACCCCTCCACTTT
TRBD1 | TRBJ1-4 | - | TRBV30 | CAWSGGQGGRGEKLFF | TGTGCCTGGAGTGGGGGACAGGGGGGGAGAGGCGAAAAACTGTTTTTT
TRBD1 | TRBJ1-5 | - | TRBV6-6 | CASKKQGAANQPQHF | TGTGCCAGCAAAAAACAGGGGGCGGCGAATCAGCCCCAGCATTTT
TRBD1 | TRBJ1-1 | - | TRBV18 | CASSPTGVGTEAFF | TGTGCCAGCTCCCCAACAGGGGTGGGCACTGAAGCTTTCTTT
TRBD1 | TRBJ1-1 | - | TRBV25-1 | CASSAPGTGNTEAFF | TGTGCCAGCAGTGCCCCCGGGACAGGGAACACTGAAGCTTTCTTT
TRBD1 | TRBJ1-2 | few | TRBV7-9 | CASSSETSGTANYGYTF | TGTGCCAGCAGCTCCGAAACCTCCGGGACAGCTAACTATGGCTACACCTTC
- | TRBJ1-1 | - | TRBV5-4 | CASSSTGRGATEAFF | TGTGCCAGCAGCTCGACGGGGCGGGGGGCGACTGAAGCTTTCTTT
TRBD1 | TRBJ1-1 | - | TRBV24-1 | CATSGSGGKAEAFF | TGTGCCACCAGTGGGTCAGGGGGCAAAGCTGAAGCTTTCTTT
- | TRBJ1-1 | - | TRBV11-2 | CASSRQNTQPTEAFF | TGTGCCAGCAGCCGACAAAATACACAGCCCACTGAAGCTTTCTTT
- | TRBJ2-1 | - | TRBV6-6 | CASRSGRTNNEQFF | TGTGCCAGCAGGTCGGGTAGGACAAACAATGAGCAGTTCTTC
TRBD1 | TRBJ1-2 | - | TRBV4-1 | CASSQVNRGVGSNYGYTF | TGCGCCAGCAGCCAAGTAAACAGGGGCGTCGGCAGTAACTATGGCTACACCTTC
- | TRBJ1-1 | - | TRBV19 | CASSPGGGAAEAFF | TGTGCCAGTAGTCCGGGCGGGGGGGCTGCTGAAGCTTTCTTT
- | TRBJ1-2 | - | TRBV3-1/TRBV3-2 | CASSRAGNYGYTF | TGTGCCAGCAGCCGTGCAGGGAACTATGGCTACACCTTC
TRBD1 | TRBJ1-2 | - | TRBV15 | CATSRDYTGGYGYTF | TGTGCCACCAGCAGAGATTACACAGGGGGATATGGCTACACCTTC
TRBD2 | TRBJ2-3 | - | TRBV30 | CAWSRAGASTDTQYF | TGTGCCTGGAGTCGAGCGGGGGCTAGCACAGATACGCAGTATTTT
- | TRBJ1-2 | - | TRBV28 | CASSTTGSYGYTF | TGTGCCAGCAGTACCACCGGGAGCTATGGCTACACCTTC
- | TRBJ1-1 | few | TRBV7-9 | CASSLGQMTEAFF | TGTGCCAGCAGCTTGGGGCAGATGACTGAAGCTTTCTTT
- | TRBJ1-2 | - | TRBV13 | CASSERGAGYGYTF | TGTGCCAGCAGCGAGCGGGGGGCAGGCTATGGCTACACCTTC
- | TRBJ1-1 | - | TRBV6-5 | CASIFRGSDTEAFF | TGTGCCAGCATATTCAGGGGTAGTGACACTGAAGCTTTCTTT
TRBD1 | TRBJ1-2 | - | TRBV7-8 | CASSLAGQGAAYGYTF | TGTGCCAGCAGCTTAGCCGGACAGGGGGCCGCCTATGGCTACACCTTC
TRBD1 | TRBJ1-6 | few | TRBV6-5 | CASSYRQGNSPLHF | TGTGCCAGCAGTTATAGACAGGGGAATTCACCCCTCCACTTT
- | TRBJ1-1 | - | TRBV19 | CASSRQVADTEAFF | TGTGCCAGTAGTAGACAGGTGGCGGACACTGAAGCTTTCTTT
- | TRBJ2-5 | - | TRBV29-1 | CSVLWGPLARETQYF | TGCAGCGTGCTCTGGGGTCCGCTAGCCCGGGAGACCCAGTACTTC
- | TRBJ1-1 | - | TRBV10-2 | CASRHQGTEAFF | TGCGCCAGCAGACACCAGGGGACTGAAGCTTTCTTT
TRBD1 | TRBJ1-5 | - | TRBV7-8 | CASSRTGGDQPQHF | TGTGCCAGCAGCAGGACAGGGGGCGATCAGCCCCAGCATTTT
- | TRBJ2-4 | - | TRBV27 | CASSPQDRWDIQYF | TGTGCCAGCAGTCCCCAGGATCGCTGGGACATTCAGTACTTC
TRBD1 | TRBJ1-1 | - | TRBV3-1/TRBV3-2 | CASSQIGGSAFF | TGTGCCAGCAGCCAAATAGGGGGCTCAGCTTTCTTT
- | TRBJ1-5 | - | TRBV27 | CASSPRTRSRGSNQPQHF | TGTGCCAGCAGTCCACGGACAAGGTCGCGGGGAAGTAATCAGCCCCAGCATTTT
- | TRBJ1-5 | - | TRBV7-9 | CASSKTGGYSNQPQHF | TGTGCCAGCAGCAAGACCGGGGGATATAGCAATCAGCCCCAGCATTTT
- | TRBJ1-2 | - | TRBV5-5 | CASSLRRDYGYTF | TGTGCCAGCAGCTTAAGACGGGACTATGGCTACACCTTC
- | TRBJ2-2 | once | TRBV10-3 | CAISGGGTIDTGELFF | TGTGCCATCAGTGGAGGCGGTACGATTGACACCGGGGAGCTGTTTTTT
TRBD1 | TRBJ2-2 | - | TRBV15 | CATRNSGTGNTGELFF | TGTGCCACCAGAAACTCCGGGACAGGGAACACCGGGGAGCTGTTTTTT
- | TRBJ1-5 | - | TRBV19 | CASSPAGFGNQPQHF | TGTGCCAGTAGTCCTGCGGGGTTCGGCAATCAGCCCCAGCATTTT
TRBD1 | TRBJ1-2 | few | TRBV5-1 | CASREGLDRGYGYTF | TGCGCCAGCAGGGAGGGACTCGACAGGGGCTATGGCTACACCTTC
- | TRBJ2-3 | - | TRBV4-1 | CASSQEGRISTDTQYF | TGCGCCAGCAGCCAAGAGGGGCGGATAAGCACAGATACGCAGTATTTT
- | TRBJ2-6 | - | TRBV7-9 | CASSPGSGANVLTF | TGTGCCAGCAGTCCAGGGTCTGGGGCCAACGTCCTGACTTTC
- | TRBJ2-7 | - | TRBV28 | CASSPFEAGQYF | TGTGCCAGCAGTCCCTTTGAGGCTGGGCAGTACTTC
TRBD1 | TRBJ1-1 | - | TRBV6-2/TRBV6-3 | CASSPRGSVNTEAFF | TGTGCCAGCAGCCCCAGGGGGTCGGTGAACACTGAAGCTTTCTTT
- | TRBJ1-2 | - | TRBV11-2 | CASSLPGNGYTF | TGTGCCAGCAGCTTGCCAGGGAATGGCTACACCTTC
- | TRBJ2-6 | - | TRBV28 | CASSYLSSSGANVLTF | TGTGCCAGCAGTTATCTTTCGAGCTCTGGGGCCAACGTCCTGACTTTC
TRBD1 | TRBJ2-7 | - | TRBV28 | CASSLTGGYEQYF | TGTGCCAGCAGTTTAACAGGGGGCTACGAGCAGTACTTC
- | TRBJ1-2 | - | TRBV6-6 | CASSADSLDYGYTF | TGTGCCAGCAGCGCGGACAGCCTTGACTATGGCTACACCTTC
TRBD1 | TRBJ2-4 | - | TRBV2 | CASREGQAKNIQYF | TGTGCCAGCAGAGAGGGACAGGCCAAAAACATTCAGTACTTC